The 21 T cell receptor beta chains presented below share a single source sample, sequenced in a study of cytomegalovirus exposure and HLA in healthy donors. Primers for the PCR totalled 60 Vbeta and 13 Jbeta. Some clones are missing from TCRdb's copy, which holds only in-frame ones; the method was immunoSEQ multiplex PCR. The sample consists of under 55,000 clones, about three quarters of them appearing once. Sequencing was done on a sample of PBMCs. The source of these receptors is a man younger than 35 in good health and CMV-seronegative.

The chain uses TRBV11-1 and TRBJ2-7, with 10 bases lining up with TRBD1. Unmatched junction bases numbered 11, after V lost 6 bases and J lost 6 bases. The V gene's germline CDR1 is SGHAT and CDR2 FQDESV (reference sequence). The CDR3 runs to 15 residues. The CDR3 protein is CASRPGTGVFSEQYF. The DNA for the CDR3 is TGTGCCAGCAGACCCGGGACAGGGGTTTTTTCCGAGCAGTACTTC.

This chain connects TRBV10-1 to TRBJ2-1; perhaps TRBD2 as D (5 bases). The CDR3 length is 16 residues. Trimming cost V 0 bases and J 4 bases, with 13 bases left between them. Germline V gene data show CDR1 as WNHNN and CDR2 as SYGVQD (reference sequence). The CDR3 DNA sequence: TGCGCCAGCAGTGAGTCACAGCGGTCAATTTACAATGAGCAGTTCTTC. Translated, it gives CASSESQRSIYNEQFF.

The sample holds a few counts of this clone. The chain has TRBV4-1 and TRBJ1-3; the D gene is possibly TRBD1 (5 bases). Looked up from germline, CDR1 is MGHRA and CDR2 is YSYEKL. The CDR3 has 15 amino acids. V dropped 3 bases and J dropped 2 bases, with 11 bases sitting between them. CDR3 DNA sequence: TGCGCCAGCAGCCAGAGCAGGACAACTGGAAACACCATATATTTT. Translated, it gives CASSQSRTTGNTIYF.

J is TRBJ2-2 and V is TRBV10-3, with a possible D match to TRBD1 (6 bases). CDR1 and CDR2 from the germline V gene are ENHRY and SYGVKD. The CDR3 sequence is 13 residues long. The V gene lost 8 bases and the J gene lost 7 bases, with 14 bases spanning the gap. The CDR3 sequence is CAIATGLDGELFF. CDR3 in DNA: TGTGCCATCGCCACAGGGCTGGACGGGGAGCTGTTTTTT.

The rearrangement links TRBV10-3 to TRBJ2-2; the D gene is possibly TRBD2 (6 bases). This CDR3 spans 13 amino acids. Germline CDR1 reads ENHRY; CDR2 reads SYGVKD. The V end lost 3 bases, the J end lost 6 bases, and 8 bases lay between the germline ends. The CDR3 loop reads CAISEAGSGELFF. CDR3 bases: TGTGCCATCAGTGAAGCGGGCTCCGGGGAGCTGTTTTTT.

The chain carries TRBV7-2 and TRBJ2-2; D may be TRBD2 (5 bases). The V end lost 4 bases, the J end lost 8 bases, and 14 bases lay between the germline ends. The CDR3 sequence is 14 residues long. The V gene's germline CDR1 is SGHTA and CDR2 FQGNSA. The CDR3 DNA is TGTGCCAGCAGCTACGGGAACCCGTCGGGGGAGCTGTTTTTT. It encodes CASSYGNPSGELFF.

The V and J genes are TRBV4-2 and TRBJ2-7, with 9 bases fitting TRBD1. J gave up 1 base and V 0 bases, and 7 bases lay outside the gene matches. The CDR3 covers 17 residues. The germline gives CDR1 LGHNA, CDR2 YNFKEQ. The CDR3 loop reads CASSQELRTGVSYEQYF. The CDR3 DNA is TGTGCCAGCAGCCAAGAGCTGAGGACAGGGGTATCCTACGAGCAGTACTTC.

V is TRBV28 and J is TRBJ2-2; a possible D gene is TRBD1 (6 bases). The CDR3 runs to 14 residues. V was shortened by 7 bases and J by 1 base, with 10 bases between the two germline ends. CDR1 and CDR2 from the germline V gene are MDHEN and SYDVKM. The CDR3 loop reads CASTETGNTGELFF. The CDR3 nucleotides read TGTGCCAGCACTGAGACAGGGAACACCGGGGAGCTGTTTTTT.

The genes are TRBV30 and TRBJ2-7, with 7 bases matching TRBD2. There are 14 residues in the CDR3. Per the germline V gene, CDR1 is GTSNPN and CDR2 is SVGIG (reference sequence). Germline trimming cut 7 bases from V and 3 bases from J; bases unmatched to any gene: 12. As DNA, the CDR3 is TGTGCCTTCGACTCCGGGAGGCCTTACTACGAGCAGTACTTC. This translates into CAFDSGRPYYEQYF.

This clone was seen once. The V and J genes are TRBV5-1 and TRBJ2-7; 7 bases are a match to TRBD1. The CDR3 is made up of 13 amino acids. The ends lost 4 bases at V and 5 bases at J; junction bases unmatched: 6. Germline-derived CDR1 and CDR2 are SGHRS and YFSETQ. The DNA for the CDR3 is TGCGCCAGCAGCCCCGACAGGGCCCACGAGCAGTACTTC. Translating it yields CASSPDRAHEQYF.

This clone appeared a few times. The V gene is TRBV28, the J gene TRBJ2-1, with 10 bases matching TRBD2. Germline CDR1 reads MDHEN; CDR2 reads SYDVKM. V was pared by 5 bases and J by 7 bases, with 11 bases of the junction left unmatched. This CDR3 has 16 residues. For the CDR3, the DNA is TGTGCCAGCAGTCCACTACTAGCGGGATCTGGTAATGAGCAGTTCTTC. Translating it yields CASSPLLAGSGNEQFF. Drawing the rest from reference TRBV28 and TRBJ2-1, the complete variable domain is DVKVTQSSRYLVKRTGEKVFLECVQDMDHENMFWYRQDPGLGLRLIYFSYDVKMKEKGDIPEGYSVSREKKERFSLILESASTNQTSMYLCASSPLLAGSGNEQFFGPGTRLTVL.

This clone appeared a few times. The chain couples TRBV7-2 to TRBJ1-3; TRBD1 matches 7 bases. Looked up from germline, CDR1 is SGHTA and CDR2 is FQGNSA. With V trimmed by 0 bases and J by 0 bases, 5 bases remained unmatched. The CDR3 sequence is 17 residues long. CDR3 nucleotides: TGTGCCAGCAGCTTAGCGCAGGGGGTCAACTCTGGAAACACCATATATTTT. This codes for CASSLAQGVNSGNTIYF.

The chain is built from TRBV7-9 and TRBJ1-5; the D is unclear. V was shortened by 6 bases and J by 1 base, with 10 bases between the two germline ends. The CDR3 totals 14 residues. Germline V gives CDR1 SEHNR, CDR2 FQNEAQ (reference sequence). This chain's CDR3 is CASSPRWSNQPQHF. The CDR3 DNA follows: TGTGCCAGCAGTCCTCGGTGGAGCAATCAGCCCCAGCATTTT.

A few counts support this clone. The genes are TRBV6-5 and TRBJ2-7, with 12 nucleotides matching TRBD2. V lost 5 bases, J lost 7 bases, and 6 bases stayed unmatched. The CDR3 is made up of 14 amino acids. Germline V CDR1 and CDR2: MNHEY, SVGAGI. CDR3 DNA sequence: TGTGCCAGCAGTGTGACTAGCGGGAGTTGGGAGCAGTACTTC. This codes for CASSVTSGSWEQYF.

The rearrangement joins TRBV4-1 to TRBJ2-7; D possibly corresponds to TRBD2 (10 bases). The CDR3 is made up of 17 amino acids. Per germline, CDR1 MGHRA and CDR2 YSYEKL. Trimming left V 1 base short and J 7 bases short, with 23 bases between. The CDR3 region has the DNA TGCGCCAGCAGCCAAGCCGGCCTTACTAGCGGGACAGGGGAGCAGTACTTC. Translation gives CASSQAGLTSGTGEQYF.

This rearrangement joins TRBV7-9 to TRBJ1-4, with TRBD1 identical over 7 bases. The CDR3 spans 16 residues. The V gene end was trimmed by 5 bases and the J gene end by 4 bases; junction bases not matched to a gene: 10. The germline gives CDR1 SEHNR, CDR2 FQNEAQ (reference sequence). In nucleotides, the CDR3 is TGTGCCAGCAGCCCGGACTGGACAGGAGTTAATGAAAAACTGTTTTTT. This sequence encodes CASSPDWTGVNEKLFF.

The rearrangement joins TRBV30 to TRBJ1-5; D might be TRBD1 (6 bases). With 1 base removed from V and 6 bases from J, the gap between germline ends came to 7 bases. Germline CDR1 GTSNPN, CDR2 SVGIG (reference sequence). This CDR3 comprises 12 residues. The CDR3 reads CAWSDRAQPQHF. DNA for the CDR3: TGTGCCTGGAGTGACAGGGCTCAGCCCCAGCATTTT. The full variable domain, rest sourced from reference TRBV30 and TRBJ1-5, is SQTIHQWPATLVQPVGSPLSLECTVEGTSNPNLYWYRQAAGRGLQLLFYSVGIGQISSEVPQNLSASRPQDRQFILSSKKLLLSDSGFYLCAWSDRAQPQHFGDGTRLSIL.

The chain couples TRBV6-1 to TRBJ1-1; D ambiguous. The CDR3 covers 16 residues. Trimming took off 3 bases at V and 1 base at J, with 15 bases between the two ends. Germline assignment: CDR1 MNHNS and CDR2 SASEGT. In nucleotides, the CDR3 is TGTGCCAGCAGTGAGAGGGCAGGTGTGCCGAACACTGAAGCTTTCTTT. Amino acids: CASSERAGVPNTEAFF.

This chain uses TRBV6-1 with TRBJ2-7; D perhaps matches TRBD2 (6 bases). The V end was cut by 10 bases, the J end by 0 bases, with 13 bases between. There are 13 residues in the CDR3. Looked up from germline, CDR1 is MNHNS and CDR2 is SASEGT. CDR3 nucleotides: TGTGCCAACCGGGACGGGAGCTCCTACGAGCAGTACTTC. Translated: CANRDGSSYEQYF.

Concerning this clone itself: The junction and the germline gene differ at one end; a read error may be behind it. The chain employs TRBV20-1 and TRBJ1-4, with D uncertain. Germline V lookup: CDR1 DFQATT, CDR2 SNEGSKA (reference sequence). The CDR3 is 10 residues long. CDR3 sequence reads: CSAARTPGLF. The CDR3 region has the DNA TGCAGTGCTGCACGGACGCCCGGACTGTTT.

This clone was counted a few times. This chain connects TRBV29-1 to TRBJ2-7; no reliable D call. Germline loops: CDR1 SQVTM, CDR2 ANQGSEA. V was trimmed by 4 bases and J by 0 bases, leaving 13 bases between them. The CDR3 spans 14 residues. The CDR3 spells CSVAQTASSYEQYF. In nucleotides, the CDR3 is TGCAGCGTTGCCCAGACGGCTAGCTCCTACGAGCAGTACTTC.